This T cell receptor beta chain was retrieved from a study of blood T cell repertoires in COVID-19. Study summary: Acute and convalescent COVID-19 specimens originated in the United States, Italy and Spain.

The method was immunoSEQ multiplex PCR; TCRdb's version includes in-frame clones alone and lacks a portion of them. This table has about 420,000 clones, over 85% appearing once. V lost 4 bases to trimming and J lost 1 base; unmatched junction nucleotides: 3. The CDR3 extends over 16 amino acids. Germline V gives CDR1 SGHNT, CDR2 YYREEE (reference sequence). This receptor was obtained from a man younger than 30 with COVID-19, enrolled during active disease. Sequencing was performed on peripheral blood. The chain employs TRBV5-4 and TRBJ2-2, with 11 bases that match TRBD2. Here the CDR3 reads CASSGGLAGNTGELFF. CDR3 nucleotides: TGTGCCAGCAGCGGCGGACTAGCGGGGAACACCGGGGAGCTGTTTTTT.